This T cell receptor beta chain originates from a study of blood T cell repertoires in COVID-19. Method: immunoSEQ multiplex PCR; TCRdb's copy keeps in-frame clones and lacks some. The sample has some 360,000 clones, around 87% seen once; the top ten hold 2.3%. This clone was seen once. The sample comprised peripheral blood. The TCR originated in a woman in her fifties or sixties with COVID-19, enrolled during active disease.

The CDR3 region has the DNA TGTGCCAGTAGCCCTACCGGGACAGGGGGAATCATATATGGCTACACCTTC. It codes for CASSPTGTGGIIYGYTF. This sequence joins TRBV19 and TRBJ1-2; 11 bases match TRBD1. J was trimmed by 5 bases and V by 6 bases; bases with no gene match: 14. This CDR3 is built from 17 residues. Germline CDR1 and CDR2: LNHDA and SQIVND (reference sequence).